The clone carrying this T cell receptor (beta chain) was seen a few times. The authors built TCR beta libraries using iRepertoire HTBI primers and Arm-PCR of CDR3 regions. TCRdb re-called the multiplex PCR reads with MiXCR, one entry per CDR3 protein. Among 400,000 to 500,000 distinct CDR3 sequences listed, approximately 15% were seen once. Documented time point: newly diagnosed GD, antithyroid drugs for less than 3 months. Scientists built the TCR library using RNA that was extracted from PBMCs. The source of the sample is a study of regulatory T cells in long-lasting Graves disease. On the study more broadly: Prior antithyroid drug treatment in newly diagnosed Graves' patients lasted under 3 months.

This sample was also put to use in a study of T cells in Graves' hyperthyroidism and ophthalmopathy. That report notes: Among thyroid clonotypes expanded above 0.001, most also appeared in blood. The model's output predicted ophthalmopathy at a median of around 6.9 months prior to onset.

The clonotype comes from a woman aged 45-65 years with Graves disease. The specimen comprised peripheral blood mononuclear cells (PBMCs), sampled at new diagnosis, from a patient treated with antithyroid drugs.

The CDR3 DNA is TGTGCCAGCAGTTACAAGGCAGCGGAAGGCAATCAGCCCCAGCATTTT. This encodes CASSYKAAEGNQPQHF. V usage is TRBV6-5 and J usage is TRBJ1-5; D not resolved. Germline CDR1 MNHEY, CDR2 SVGAGI. CDR3 size: 16 residues. Trimming took 2 bases from V and 2 from J, leaving 13 bases between them.